The clone carrying this TCR beta chain was recorded a few times. Its specificity is unknown. The treatment is: oral pan-JAK inhibitor, 5-10 mg twice daily. The record originates from a study of CD8+ T cells in alopecia areata. On the study more broadly: Twice a day, 5 to 10 mg of oral tofacitinib was administered to treated patients. The investigators scored severity in treated patients by the percentage of affected scalp area. Regarding the study as a whole: Alphabeta T cells residing in normal skin are also sequenced in scalp samples. Expanded CD8+ clones among the top 100, and scalp clonality, were significantly decreased by tofacitinib.

Sequencing used cDNA as its template, made by extracting RNA and reverse transcribing it. Clones were read by immunoSEQ multiplex PCR, and TCRdb kept only the in-frame ones, dropping some. The sample holds a few hundred thousand clones, under 40% seen once. The source of this sequence is a human donor with alopecia areata. The sample was CD4+ T cells sorted from blood, taken at approximately week 31, from a patient treated with tofacitinib.

The CDR3: CASSQHSSYQPQHF. The CDR3 nucleotides read TGCGCCAGCAGCCAACACTCCTCCTATCAGCCCCAGCATTTT. The gene calls are TRBV4-1 and TRBJ1-5; no firm D call. The germline gives CDR1 MGHRA, CDR2 YSYEKL. The CDR3 totals 14 residues. V lost 2 bases to trimming and J lost 5 bases, with 10 bases between them.